A single sample gave rise to the 11 T cell receptor beta chains below, sequenced in a study of Ad26.COV2.S vaccination and SARS-CoV-2 variants. The protocol was immunoSEQ multiplex PCR, while the TCRdb copy is restricted to in-frame clones and leaves out a portion. This sample has 380,000 or so clones; 88% occur once, and the top ten carry around 6.4%. The treatment was: roughly 19 received Ad26.COV2.S at low or high dose, single or two shots; several received placebo; per-sample allocation not given. The investigators took samples on day 63 after the first vaccine or placebo injection. The starting material was peripheral blood, obtained in a trial of Ad26.COV2.S vaccine versus placebo. The receptors stem from a person between 18 and 60 years old who received the Ad26.COV2.S COVID-19 vaccine or a placebo.

This rearrangement joins TRBV6-5 to TRBJ2-1; 10 bases are shared with TRBD1. Germline trimming cut 6 bases from V and 7 bases from J; bases unmatched to any gene: 6. Germline-derived CDR1 and CDR2 are MNHEY and SVGAGI. The CDR3 covers 14 residues. CDR3 in amino acids: CASSPRQGANEQFF. CDR3 bases: TGTGCCAGCAGCCCCAGACAGGGGGCGAATGAGCAGTTCTTC.

The chain recombines TRBV27 with TRBJ2-7, with D tentatively TRBD1 (7 bases). The CDR3 spans 13 residues. Trimming stripped 10 bases from V and 4 bases from J, with 17 bases between. Germline CDR1 is MNHEY and CDR2 is SMNVEV (reference sequence). Written as DNA, the CDR3 is TGTGCCACTACAGGGGTGGGGACTTACGAGCAGTACTTC. Its translation: CATTGVGTYEQYF.

This CDR3 reads CASTRDFTDTQYF. The CDR3 DNA reads as TGTGCCAGCACCCGGGACTTCACAGATACGCAGTATTTT. This sequence joins TRBV28 and TRBJ2-3; a possible D gene is TRBD2 (6 bases). CDR3 length: 13 amino acids. V lost 7 bases and J 2 bases, leaving 10 bases between the germline ends. Germline V gene data show CDR1 as MDHEN and CDR2 as SYDVKM.

This chain connects TRBV30 to TRBJ1-1; D uncertain. Trimming stripped 3 bases from V and 5 bases from J, with 13 bases between. The CDR3 sequence is 13 residues long. Germline V gives CDR1 GTSNPN, CDR2 SVGIG (reference sequence). The CDR3 nucleotides read TGTGCCTGGAGACGAGGCTCCTGGACTGAAGCTTTCTTT. The encoded protein is CAWRRGSWTEAFF.

The rearrangement uses TRBV18 and TRBJ2-7, with 12 bases matching TRBD1. Germline CDR1 KGHSH, CDR2 LQKENI. The CDR3 consists of 16 residues. With V trimmed by 0 bases and J by 3 bases, 3 bases remained unmatched. This chain's CDR3 is CASSPPGTGGHYEQYF. For the CDR3, the DNA is TGTGCCAGCTCACCACCGGGGACAGGGGGCCACTACGAGCAGTACTTC.

This clone was found a few times. This chain joins TRBV4-1 and TRBJ1-2, with 9 bases that match TRBD1. The CDR3 runs 16 residues. Unmatched junction bases numbered 7, after V lost 1 base and J lost 4 bases. CDR1 and CDR2 (germline): MGHRA, YSYEKL. CDR3 in amino acids: CASSQVGQGNRYGYTF. In nucleotides, the CDR3 is TGCGCCAGCAGCCAAGTCGGACAGGGGAATCGCTATGGCTACACCTTC.

The V call is TRBV30, the J call TRBJ2-1, with 10 nucleotides matching TRBD2. Germline V gene data show CDR1 as GTSNPN and CDR2 as SVGIG (reference sequence). The CDR3 is 13 residues long. V was clipped by 3 bases and J by 7 bases; unmatched bases: 3. The CDR3 bases are TGTGCCTGGAGCACTAGCGGGGATAATGAGCAGTTCTTC. The encoded protein is CAWSTSGDNEQFF.

This clone has only a few counts. The V call is TRBV6-5, the J call TRBJ2-7, with 7 positions matching TRBD2. J lost 3 bases, V lost 6 bases, and 8 bases had no gene match. The length of the CDR3 is 14 residues. CDR1 MNHEY and CDR2 SVGAGI come from the germline V gene. The CDR3 DNA reads as TGTGCCAGCAGGAACCTCCGCGGGGGCTACGAGCAGTACTTC. Its protein product is CASRNLRGGYEQYF.

This clone was counted between two and nine times. The chain is built from TRBV4-1 and TRBJ2-6; 7 nucleotides align to TRBD2. The junction had 12 bases not matched to a gene; V was cut back by 0 bases and J by 4 bases. Per the germline V gene, CDR1 is MGHRA and CDR2 is YSYEKL. This CDR3 comprises 19 residues. The CDR3 DNA sequence: TGCGCCAGCAGCCAAGATCCCGGACTAGGATCTTCAGGGGCCAACGTCCTGACTTTC. Translating gives CASSQDPGLGSSGANVLTF.

The rearrangement links TRBV4-3 to TRBJ2-7, with a weak D call TRBD2 (5 bases). Germline CDR1 reads LGHNA; CDR2 reads YSLEER. Trimming took off 4 bases at V and 5 bases at J, with 12 bases between the two ends. The CDR3 length is 13 residues. CDR3 loop: CASSPSERDEQYF. DNA for the CDR3: TGCGCCAGCAGCCCCTCGGAGAGGGACGAGCAGTACTTC.

J is TRBJ2-6 and V is TRBV4-3; 8 bases match TRBD1. V was pared by 1 base and J by 4 bases, with 9 bases of the junction left unmatched. The CDR3 totals 18 residues. Germline V CDR1 and CDR2: LGHNA, YSLEER. The CDR3 reads CASSQGGQGMTGANVLTF. Written as DNA, the CDR3 is TGCGCCAGCAGCCAAGGAGGACAGGGAATGACAGGGGCCAACGTCCTGACTTTC.